The following is a T cell receptor (beta chain) sequence with its context. The data stem from a study of blood T cell repertoires in COVID-19. This CDR3 region has 15 residues. Germline CDR1 SGHAT, CDR2 FQNNGV. Trimming pared 5 bases from V and 9 bases from J, leaving 17 bases between. TCRdb keeps only in-frame clones here, not all; method: immunoSEQ multiplex PCR. The table has roughly 440,000 clones, around 88% seen once. Sequenced input: peripheral blood. This TCR was recovered from a woman between 45 and 65 years old with COVID-19, enrolled during active disease. V and J are TRBV11-2 and TRBJ1-6; the D gene is possibly TRBD1 (6 bases). The CDR3 coding sequence is TGTGCCAGCAGCCGCCAACCAACACAGGGTTCACCCCTCCACTTT. It translates to CASSRQPTQGSPLHF. Variable domain in full (rest from reference TRBV11-2 and TRBJ1-6): EAGVAQSPRYKIIEKRQSVAFWCNPISGHATLYWYQQILGQGPKLLIQFQNNGVVDDSQLPKDRFSAERLKGVDSTLKIQPAKLEDSAVYLCASSRQPTQGSPLHFGNGTRLTVT.